This TCR beta chain is from a study of blood T cell repertoires in COVID-19. This table comes from immunoSEQ multiplex PCR, and its TCRdb copy is limited to in-frame clones, with some not included. Among a few hundred thousand clones listed, 85% to 90% were seen once. V lost 2 bases, J lost 7 bases, and 12 bases lay in between. CDR1 is MDHEN and CDR2 is SYDVKM in the germline V gene. The CDR3 sequence is 14 residues long. What was sequenced was PBMCs or T cells enriched from blood (not recorded which). The chain employs TRBV28 and TRBJ1-5, with D unclear. The clonotype was recovered from a woman in her late teens or twenties with acute COVID-19. In nucleotides, the CDR3 is TGTGCCAGCAGTTTAATAGAGGGTTACCAGCCCCAGCATTTT. This codes for CASSLIEGYQPQHF.